This entry is about one T cell receptor (beta chain). Germline values: CDR1 MNHEY, CDR2 SMNVEV (reference sequence). The CDR3 runs 15 residues. The V gene lost 6 bases and the J gene lost 5 bases, with 14 bases spanning the gap. This specimen comes from a study of blood T cell repertoires in COVID-19. Overall study context: There were acute and convalescent COVID-19 samples, and they came from the United States, Italy and Spain. Sources were T cells, B-cell-depleted T cells, or PBMCs; the material itself was cDNA or gDNA.

Authors' analysis steps: Using reference gene primer amplification, nucleated cell counts were estimated. Clones were sequenced by immunoSEQ multiplex PCR, and TCRdb holds only the in-frame ones, with some missing. V and J calls and clone size are as listed in that table; D and trimming were resolved from the DNA. The data contain roughly 250,000 clones, roughly 86% of them singletons. This sequence was found in a man between 40 and 49 years old who had recovered from COVID-19. This chain connects TRBV27 to TRBJ1-6, with D unresolved. The source material was peripheral blood. CDR3 DNA sequence: TGTGCCAGCAGCACACGGCCGGGAGATAATTCACCCCTCCACTTT. This gives the protein CASSTRPGDNSPLHF.